Below, 10 T cell receptor beta chains from the same sample are listed, as sequenced in a study of blood T cells in healthy people across ages. Alongside a J-beta primer mix, a sample-barcoded 5' primer served in a second PCR lasting roughly 7 to 11 cycles. Each CDR3 protein is one row after TCRdb ran MiXCR on the 5' RACE reads. The sample shows 1.4 million to 1.5 million distinct CDR3 sequences, around two fifths of them seen only once. Sequencing was carried out using blood. Receptors were obtained from a woman aged 18-29 years in good health.

The V call is TRBV10-3, the J call TRBJ1-1; D ambiguous. This CDR3 is built from 15 residues. Deletions cut 3 bases from V and 6 bases from J, with 17 bases between. CDR1 is ENHRY and CDR2 is SYGVKD in the germline V gene. DNA of the CDR3: TGTGCCATCAGTGATCTGGTCGGTGAGTCCTCTGAAGCTTTCTTT. Protein sequence: CAISDLVGESSEAFF.

This clonotype occurred many times. An end of the junction does not agree with germline; a read error may underlie this. The V call is TRBV7-2, the J call TRBJ2-1; the D call may be TRBD1 or TRBD2 (5 bases each). Germline CDR1 and CDR2: SGHTA and FQGNSA. This CDR3 region has 13 residues. CDR3 coding DNA: TGCGCCAGCAGCTTGGGGACGGTCAATGAGCAGTTCTTC. It yields the protein CASSLGTVNEQFF.

The V and J genes are TRBV29-1 and TRBJ1-2; 7 nucleotides line up with TRBD1. Unmatched junction bases numbered 5, after V lost 1 base and J lost 0 bases. The germline gives CDR1 SQVTM, CDR2 ANQGSEA. CDR3 length: 15 residues. The CDR3 sequence: CSVEAIGGANYGYTF. The CDR3 nucleotides read TGCAGCGTTGAAGCTATAGGGGGCGCTAACTATGGCTACACCTTC.

This clonotype was detected only a few times. The chain joins TRBV10-3 to TRBJ1-2; D is ambiguous. Trimming left V 9 bases short and J 2 bases short, with 13 bases between. The CDR3 loop spans 13 amino acids. In germline, CDR1 is ENHRY, CDR2 SYGVKD. In DNA, the CDR3 is TGTGCCATATCCGACGGGGAAAACTATGGCTACACCTTC. Its protein is CAISDGENYGYTF.

This clonotype has ten or more counts. The chain carries TRBV7-6 and TRBJ2-7; D unresolved. CDR1 is SGHVS and CDR2 is FNYEAQ in the germline V gene. Between the trimmed V and J ends, which lost 5 bases and 0 bases, there was a span of 8 bases. The CDR3 consists of 13 residues. CDR3 sequence reads: CASSRTDSYEQYF. The CDR3, as DNA: TGTGCCAGCAGCCGCACTGACTCCTACGAGCAGTACTTC.

The J gene is TRBJ2-3, the V gene TRBV7-9; possibly TRBD2 for D (6 bases). Between the trimmed V and J ends, which lost 0 bases and 4 bases, there was a span of 14 bases. This CDR3 is built from 16 residues. CDR1 is SEHNR, CDR2 FQNEAQ, per germline (reference sequence). Here the CDR3 reads CASSLAVAAEADTQYF. For the CDR3, the DNA is TGTGCCAGCAGCTTAGCGGTAGCGGCGGAGGCAGATACGCAGTATTTT.

The rearrangement links TRBV4-1 to TRBJ2-7; a possible D gene is TRBD2 (5 bases). Germline assignment: CDR1 MGHRA and CDR2 YSYEKL. The V end lost 2 bases, the J end lost 0 bases, and 11 bases lay between the germline ends. The CDR3 has 15 residues. For the CDR3, the DNA is TGCGCCAGCAGCCAAATTAATGAGGGCTCCTACGAGCAGTACTTC. Its translation: CASSQINEGSYEQYF.

Only a few counts were recorded for this clonotype. V is TRBV20-1 and J is TRBJ2-1; the match to TRBD2 covers 13 bases. V shed 3 bases and J 4 bases; nucleotides not matched to a gene: 12. This CDR3 is 18 amino acids long. Germline assignment: CDR1 DFQATT and CDR2 SNEGSKA (reference sequence). CDR3 nucleotides: TGCAGTGCTAGGAGCGGGGGACTAGCGGGGACGACATACAATGAGCAGTTCTTC. Translating gives CSARSGGLAGTTYNEQFF.

The rearrangement uses TRBV20-1 and TRBJ2-7; 7 nucleotides line up with TRBD1. CDR3 length equals 15 residues. The V segment lost 3 bases and the J segment 5 bases; nucleotides outside the gene matches: 13. From germline, CDR1 is DFQATT and CDR2 SNEGSKA (reference sequence). CDR3 sequence: CSARSSRDRDDEQYF. CDR3 nucleotides: TGCAGTGCTAGGTCATCGCGCGACAGGGATGACGAGCAGTACTTC.

The rearrangement joins TRBV28 to TRBJ1-1; D is perhaps TRBD1 (6 bases). The V gene's germline CDR1 is MDHEN and CDR2 SYDVKM. This CDR3 has 15 residues. Trimming pared 2 bases from V and 8 bases from J, leaving 18 bases between. This CDR3 is CASSLPGHQTWEAFF. In nucleotides, the CDR3 is TGTGCCAGCAGTTTACCGGGACACCAGACGTGGGAAGCTTTCTTT.